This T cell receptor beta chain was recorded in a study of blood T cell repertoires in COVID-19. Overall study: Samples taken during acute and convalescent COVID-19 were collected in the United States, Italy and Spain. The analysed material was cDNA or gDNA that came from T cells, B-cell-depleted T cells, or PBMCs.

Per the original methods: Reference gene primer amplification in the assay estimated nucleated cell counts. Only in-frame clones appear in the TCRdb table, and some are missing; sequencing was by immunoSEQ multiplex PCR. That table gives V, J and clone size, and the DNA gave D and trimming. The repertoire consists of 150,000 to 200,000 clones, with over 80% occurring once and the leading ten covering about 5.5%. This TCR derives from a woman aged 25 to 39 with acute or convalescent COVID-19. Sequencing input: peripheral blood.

The CDR3 DNA is TGTGCCAGCAGGAGTCAGGGGGCCGAAAAACTGTTTTTT. It codes for CASRSQGAEKLFF. The chain couples TRBV28 to TRBJ1-4; 8 bases are a match to TRBD1. Germline CDR1 and CDR2: MDHEN and SYDVKM. J lost 8 bases, V lost 6 bases, and 5 bases had no gene match. The CDR3 runs 13 residues.